This T cell receptor beta chain was recovered during a study of shared clonotypes between healthy human individuals (dated by TCRdb to about 2020). Context from the whole study: The cohort included a few men and a couple of women between 18 and 49 years of age. Per donor, three plates each were used for CD4 naive and CD4 memory, two for CD8 naive, and one for CD8 memory. The study deeply sequenced blood TCR repertoires of about five healthy adults to estimate repertoire size and the extent of clonotype sharing between individuals. Libraries were prepared and TCR repertoires were sequenced by different laboratories using diverse techniques, in order to increase sequencing depth and limit assay-specific biases. Leukapheresis yielded between about 0.9 and 9 billion PBMCs per donor.

Overall study results and their limits: When a handful of donors were compared, the shared fraction of clonotypes was around 5% for naive CD4, around 3.5% for naive CD8, more than 2% for memory CD4, and 0.3% to 0.5% for memory CD8. Higher generation probabilities were observed for clonotypes shared by all four sorted-subset donors than for non-shared clonotypes. Incomplete sequencing was indicated by rarefaction of sorted-subset datasets, despite the large sequencing depth. Larger estimated clonotype richness was generally found for naive subsets than for memory subsets. Based on pairwise subsampling, the degree of clonotype sharing among donors was expected to be affected by sequencing depth. Because the study included only a small number of donors, the genetic and exposure-history diversity represented was limited. Sampling was restricted to blood, and TCR repertoires in tissue are likely to differ from TCR repertoires in blood.

Taken from cysteine to phenylalanine, the CDR3 has 16 residues. The retained sequence is limited to the CDR3, 48 bases, with the frame set at the first base. Unmatched junction bases come to 5, with V trimmed by 0 bases and J by 3 bases. The germline V gene specifies SGHRS as CDR1 and YFSETQ as CDR2. Using the deep immunoSEQ assay, TCR CDR3 regions were amplified from genomic DNA by multiplex PCR. Extracted genomic DNA from each cell subset was spread evenly across all wells of several immunoSEQ 96-well plates, with each plate serving as a replicate. For sorted subsets, each replicate PCR was loaded with 200 ng genomic DNA, equivalent to 30,000 or so T cell genomes. The purified libraries were quantified using a Qubit 3.0 fluorometer, sized with a Bioanalyzer 2100, and then quantified again using the KAPA Library Quantification kit. Every immunoSEQ 96-well plate was sequenced on a separate single-read 150-cycle Illumina NextSeq 550 flow cell. The source study handled its data this way. Because the immunoSEQ output held only junctional sequences and lacked quality scores, the filtering could not match the filtering applied to full-length reads. To assign V/J genes and CDR3, sequences were annotated against IMGT germline references using PyIR, a Python wrapper for IgBLAST v1.9. Any read was removed if the V/J assignment was weak (E-value above 1e-6), the CDR3 was missing, or the read contained stop codons, out-of-frame junctions, or ambiguous translated residues. V3J clonotypes were defined by identical inferred V gene, J gene, and CDR3 amino acid sequence. Percentage overlap between repertoires was computed as shared unique clonotypes divided by the size of the smaller repertoire. RTK rarefaction, the Chao1 estimator, and Recon v2.1 estimates of unobserved clonotypes were used to assess repertoire richness. Generation probabilities were computed with OLGA for all TCRbeta clonotypes obtained by the gDNA method from four donors. TCRdb provides this immuneACCESS table in a form limited to in-frame rearrangements. Some clones are lacking; in checked studies, under half of them reflect an unresolved V gene, and why the rest are absent is not known. V and J calls and clone size are as listed in that table; D and trimming were resolved from the DNA. Here the sample has 950,000 to 1,300,000 clones; approximately 76% occur a single time. Together, the top ten hold about 1.5% of the sample.

Healthy HIV-negative adults with no recently reported acute infections or vaccinations were included as donors. Only Caucasian adults living in Nashville, Tennessee, USA were represented among the donors. CD4+ T cells were enriched by magnetic negative selection, after which naive cells were positively selected on CD45RA and the negative fraction was taken as the memory subset. Blood was obtained by leukapheresis, after which PBMCs were separated by Ficoll-Histopaque density gradient centrifugation and cryopreserved in liquid nitrogen vapor phase. Analytical flow cytometry was used to check the purity and quantity of every magnetically sorted T cell population. From each sorted fraction, genomic DNA was isolated and quantified by UV absorbance on a Nanodrop 2000c. With regard to this clone: The antigen it recognizes is unknown. There are no base qualities to consult, and no much larger clone falls within one base.

This receptor was taken from a man between 18 and 29 years old in good health. The sequenced material came from memory CD4+ T cells sorted from blood. The cell subset or site label on this specimen signifies: CD45RA-negative fraction. The V and J segments used are TRBV5-1 and TRBJ2-3; 9 bases in the middle match TRBD1. The sequence in DNA is TGCGCCAGCAGCTTGGGGGACAGGGCCGTAACAGATACGCAGTATTTT. The translation is CASSLGDRAVTDTQYF.